This T cell receptor beta chain was identified in a study of regulatory T cells in long-lasting Graves disease. Whole-study results and caveats: Having only a small sample size may have limited accuracy. Persistent patients had more shared public clonotypes (2,741) than new patients (about 920). The study found lower TCR diversity in persistent Graves' patients than in newly diagnosed ones. TRBV28 was favored in persistent disease, as were TRBJ1-2 and TRBJ2-5.

This clonotype showed up just a few times. Its target is not known. CDR1 and CDR2 from the germline V gene are SGHAT and FQNNGV. The CDR3 is 15 residues long. Trimming removed 5 bases from V and 4 bases from J, with 15 bases in between. Assembly of TCR beta libraries relied on iRepertoire HTBI primers together with Arm-PCR of CDR3 regions. TCRdb redid the calling of the multiplex PCR reads with MiXCR, one entry per CDR3 protein. The sample has 600,000 to 850,000 distinct CDR3 sequences, around 32% seen once. Described time point: persistent/refractory GD, antithyroid drugs over 5 years with positive TRAb. Preparation of the TCR library used RNA extracted from PBMCs.

The specimen was peripheral blood mononuclear cells (PBMCs), collected when the disease was refractory, from a patient treated with antithyroid drugs. V usage is TRBV11-2 and J usage is TRBJ1-5, with D maybe TRBD1 (5 bases). The TCR sequence derives from a female donor with Graves disease. The CDR3 region is CASSPGTDPNQPQHF. CDR3 DNA sequence: TGTGCCAGCAGCCCCGGGACGGATCCAAATCAGCCCCAGCATTTT. The whole variable domain, remainder taken from reference TRBV11-2 and TRBJ1-5, is EAGVAQSPRYKIIEKRQSVAFWCNPISGHATLYWYQQILGQGPKLLIQFQNNGVVDDSQLPKDRFSAERLKGVDSTLKIQPAKLEDSAVYLCASSPGTDPNQPQHFGDGTRLSIL.